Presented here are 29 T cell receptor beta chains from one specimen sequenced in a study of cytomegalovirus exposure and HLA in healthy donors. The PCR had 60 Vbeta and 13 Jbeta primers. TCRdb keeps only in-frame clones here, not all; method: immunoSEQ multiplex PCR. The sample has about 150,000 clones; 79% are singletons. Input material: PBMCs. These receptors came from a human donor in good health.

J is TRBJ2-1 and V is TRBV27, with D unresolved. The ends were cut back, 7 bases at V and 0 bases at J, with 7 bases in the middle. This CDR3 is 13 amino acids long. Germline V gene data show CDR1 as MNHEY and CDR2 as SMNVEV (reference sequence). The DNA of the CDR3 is TGTGCCAGCATGCACTACTCCTACAATGAGCAGTTCTTC. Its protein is CASMHYSYNEQFF.

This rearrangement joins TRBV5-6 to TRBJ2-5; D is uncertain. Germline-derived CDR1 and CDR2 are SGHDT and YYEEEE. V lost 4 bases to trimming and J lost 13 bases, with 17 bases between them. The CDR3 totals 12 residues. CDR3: CASSRSNTPMYF. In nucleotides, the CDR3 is TGTGCCAGCAGCCGTTCAAACACCCCAATGTACTTC.

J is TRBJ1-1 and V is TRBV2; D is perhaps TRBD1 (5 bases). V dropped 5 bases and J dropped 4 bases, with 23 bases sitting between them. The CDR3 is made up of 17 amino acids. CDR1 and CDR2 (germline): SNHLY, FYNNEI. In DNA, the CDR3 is TGTGCCAGCAGTCACTCACAAACGGCGGGGCGGATCACTGAAGCTTTCTTT. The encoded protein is CASSHSQTAGRITEAFF.

The DNA for the CDR3 is TGCGCCAGCAGCCAAGCGACTTCCTACGAGCAGTACTTC. Translating it yields CASSQATSYEQYF. V and J are TRBV4-1 and TRBJ2-7, with D hard to call. Germline V lookup: CDR1 MGHRA, CDR2 YSYEKL. Trimming shortened V by 1 base and J by 1 base, and 5 bases separated the two germline ends. CDR3 length equals 13 residues.

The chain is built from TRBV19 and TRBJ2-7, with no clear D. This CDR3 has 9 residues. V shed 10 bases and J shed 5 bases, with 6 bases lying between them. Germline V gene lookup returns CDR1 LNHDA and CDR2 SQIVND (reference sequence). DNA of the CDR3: TGTGCCACCCCAAACGAGCAGTACTTC. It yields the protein CATPNEQYF.

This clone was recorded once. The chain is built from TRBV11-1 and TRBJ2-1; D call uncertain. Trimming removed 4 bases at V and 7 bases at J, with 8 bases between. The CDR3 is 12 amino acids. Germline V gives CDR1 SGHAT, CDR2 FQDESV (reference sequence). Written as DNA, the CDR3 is TGTGCCAGCAGCTCCATTCGGAATGAGCAGTTCTTC. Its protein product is CASSSIRNEQFF. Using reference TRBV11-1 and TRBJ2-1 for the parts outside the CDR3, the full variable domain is EAEVAQSPRYKITEKSQAVAFWCDPISGHATLYWYRQILGQGPELLVQFQDESVVDDSQLPKDRFSAERLKGVDSTLKIQPAELGDSAMYLCASSSIRNEQFFGPGTRLTVL.

The CDR3, as DNA: TGTGCCAGCAGCTTAGCAGGGGCCAACTATGGCTACACCTTC. Translated, it gives CASSLAGANYGYTF. The chain has TRBV7-9 and TRBJ1-2; D is perhaps TRBD1 (5 bases). The CDR3 sequence is 14 residues long. The germline CDR1 and CDR2 sequences are SEHNR and FQNEAQ (reference sequence). The V end was cut by 0 bases, the J end by 2 bases, with 7 bases between.

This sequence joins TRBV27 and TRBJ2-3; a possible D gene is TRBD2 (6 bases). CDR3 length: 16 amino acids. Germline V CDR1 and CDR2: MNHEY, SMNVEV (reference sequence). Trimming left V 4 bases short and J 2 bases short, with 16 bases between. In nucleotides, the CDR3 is TGTGCCAGCAGTTCGAAGCGGGTGCGCATCACAGATACGCAGTATTTT. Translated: CASSSKRVRITDTQYF.

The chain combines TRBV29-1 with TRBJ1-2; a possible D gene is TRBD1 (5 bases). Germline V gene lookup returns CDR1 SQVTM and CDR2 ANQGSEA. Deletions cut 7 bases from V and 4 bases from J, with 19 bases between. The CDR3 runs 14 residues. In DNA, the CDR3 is TGCAGCGCTGGGGGAGCGGGGCATCCCTATGGCTACACCTTC. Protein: CSAGGAGHPYGYTF.

The CDR3 loop is CASSFVNSQETQYF. The CDR3 bases are TGTGCCAGCAGTTTTGTTAACAGTCAAGAGACCCAGTACTTC. The chain combines TRBV28 with TRBJ2-5; D is unclear. V was cut by 3 bases and J by 2 bases, with 10 bases left in between. Per the germline V gene, CDR1 is MDHEN and CDR2 is SYDVKM. The CDR3 contains 14 residues.

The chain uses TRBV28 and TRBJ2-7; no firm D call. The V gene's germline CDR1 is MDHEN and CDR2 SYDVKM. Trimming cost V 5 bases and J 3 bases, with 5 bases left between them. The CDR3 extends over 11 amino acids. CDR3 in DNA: TGTGCCAGCAGTGCGGACTACGAGCAGTACTTC. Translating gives CASSADYEQYF.

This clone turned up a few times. CDR3 coding DNA: TGTGCCAGCAGCTTGGCAGCGGCCAGGGAGACCCAGTACTTC. Translation gives CASSLAAARETQYF. The chain has TRBV5-4 and TRBJ2-5, with D perhaps TRBD2 (5 bases). There are 14 residues in the CDR3. Germline-derived CDR1 and CDR2 are SGHNT and YYREEE (reference sequence). The V and J ends lost 0 bases and 5 bases respectively, with 11 bases between them.

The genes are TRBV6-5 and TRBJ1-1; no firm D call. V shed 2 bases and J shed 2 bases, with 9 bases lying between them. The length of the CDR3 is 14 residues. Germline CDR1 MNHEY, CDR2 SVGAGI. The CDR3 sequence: CASSYAAANTEAFF. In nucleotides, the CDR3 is TGTGCCAGCAGTTACGCGGCAGCAAACACTGAAGCTTTCTTT.

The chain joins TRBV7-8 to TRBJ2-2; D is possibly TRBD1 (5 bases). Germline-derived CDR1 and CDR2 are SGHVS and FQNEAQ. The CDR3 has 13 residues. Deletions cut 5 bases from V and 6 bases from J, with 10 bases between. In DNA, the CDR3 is TGTGCCAGCAGCAAGGTGGGGCCCGGGGAGCTGTTTTTT. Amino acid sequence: CASSKVGPGELFF. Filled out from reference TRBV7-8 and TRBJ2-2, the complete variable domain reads GAGVSQSPRYKVAKRGQDVALRCDPISGHVSLFWYQQALGQGPEFLTYFQNEAQLDKSGLPSDRFFAERPEGSVSTLKIQRTQQEDSAVYLCASSKVGPGELFFGEGSRLTVL.

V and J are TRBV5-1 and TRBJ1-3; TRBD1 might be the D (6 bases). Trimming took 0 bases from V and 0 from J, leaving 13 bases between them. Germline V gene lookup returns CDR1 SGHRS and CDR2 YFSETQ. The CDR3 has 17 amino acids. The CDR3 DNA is TGCGCCAGCAGCTTGGAAGGGACACTAAACTCTGGAAACACCATATATTTT. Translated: CASSLEGTLNSGNTIYF.

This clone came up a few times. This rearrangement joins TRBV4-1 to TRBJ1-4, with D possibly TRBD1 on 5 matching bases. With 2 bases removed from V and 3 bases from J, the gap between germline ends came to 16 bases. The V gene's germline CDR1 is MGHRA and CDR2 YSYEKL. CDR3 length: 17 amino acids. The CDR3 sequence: CASSQQDVQTANEKLFF. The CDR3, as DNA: TGCGCCAGCAGCCAACAGGACGTCCAGACAGCTAATGAAAAACTGTTTTTT.

The CDR3 here is CASSPYAPDEQYF. In DNA, the CDR3 is TGTGCCAGCAGCCCCTACGCCCCTGACGAGCAGTACTTC. V usage is TRBV7-8 and J usage is TRBJ2-7; D unclear. The CDR3 extends over 13 amino acids. Germline V lookup: CDR1 SGHVS, CDR2 FQNEAQ. Between the trimmed V and J ends, which lost 5 bases and 5 bases, there was a span of 13 bases.

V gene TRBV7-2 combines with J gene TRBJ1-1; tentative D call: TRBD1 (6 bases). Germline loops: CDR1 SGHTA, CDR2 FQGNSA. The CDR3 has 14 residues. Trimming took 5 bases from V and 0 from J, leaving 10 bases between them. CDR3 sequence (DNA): TGTGCCAGCAGCCGACAGGTTTTGAACACTGAAGCTTTCTTT. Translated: CASSRQVLNTEAFF.

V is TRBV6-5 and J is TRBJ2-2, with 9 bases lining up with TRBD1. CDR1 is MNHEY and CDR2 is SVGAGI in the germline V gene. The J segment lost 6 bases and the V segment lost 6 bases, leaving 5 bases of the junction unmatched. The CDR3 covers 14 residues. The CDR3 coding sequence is TGTGCCAGCAGACAAACAGGGGGCTCCGGGGAGCTGTTTTTT. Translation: CASRQTGGSGELFF.

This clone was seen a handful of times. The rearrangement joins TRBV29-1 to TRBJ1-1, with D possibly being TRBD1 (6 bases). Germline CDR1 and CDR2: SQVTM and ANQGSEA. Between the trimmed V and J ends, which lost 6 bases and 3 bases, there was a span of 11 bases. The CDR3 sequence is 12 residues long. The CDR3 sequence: CSVTTGYTEAFF. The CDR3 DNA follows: TGCAGCGTAACGACAGGTTACACTGAAGCTTTCTTT.

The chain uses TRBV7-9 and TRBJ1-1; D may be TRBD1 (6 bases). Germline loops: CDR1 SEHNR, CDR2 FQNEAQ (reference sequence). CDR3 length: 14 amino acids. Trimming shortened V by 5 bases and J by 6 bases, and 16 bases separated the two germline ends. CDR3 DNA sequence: TGTGCCAGCAGCCTCGGGCAGGGGCTGTCTGAAGCTTTCTTT. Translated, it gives CASSLGQGLSEAFF.

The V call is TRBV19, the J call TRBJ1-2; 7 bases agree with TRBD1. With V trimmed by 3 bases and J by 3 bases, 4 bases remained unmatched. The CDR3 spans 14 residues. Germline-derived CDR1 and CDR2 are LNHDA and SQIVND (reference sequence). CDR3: CASSMLDRDYGYTF. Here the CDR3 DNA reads TGTGCCAGTAGTATGCTAGACAGGGACTATGGCTACACCTTC.

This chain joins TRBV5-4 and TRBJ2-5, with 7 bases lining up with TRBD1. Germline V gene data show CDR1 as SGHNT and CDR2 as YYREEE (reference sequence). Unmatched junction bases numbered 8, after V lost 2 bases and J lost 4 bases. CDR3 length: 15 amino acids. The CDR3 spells CASSLRGRGIETQYF. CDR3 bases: TGTGCCAGCAGCTTACGAGGCAGGGGGATAGAGACCCAGTACTTC. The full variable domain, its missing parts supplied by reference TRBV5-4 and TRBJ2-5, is ETGVTQSPTHLIKTRGQQVTLRCSSQSGHNTVSWYQQALGQGPQFIFQYYREEENGRGNFPPRFSGLQFPNYSSELNVNALELDDSALYLCASSLRGRGIETQYFGPGTRLLVL.

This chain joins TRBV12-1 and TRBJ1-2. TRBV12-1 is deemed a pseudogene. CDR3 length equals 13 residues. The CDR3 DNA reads TGTGCCAGCAGCTGCACGGGGATCTATGGCTACACCTTC. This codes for CASSCTGIYGYTF.

CDR3 sequence reads: CASSLTGQSNQPQHF. As DNA, the CDR3 is TGTGCCAGCAGTTTAACAGGACAGTCGAATCAGCCCCAGCATTTT. The chain links TRBV28 to TRBJ1-5, with D tentatively TRBD1 (6 bases). This CDR3 is 15 amino acids long. Germline CDR1 is MDHEN and CDR2 is SYDVKM. V shed 2 bases and J shed 4 bases, with 12 bases lying between them.

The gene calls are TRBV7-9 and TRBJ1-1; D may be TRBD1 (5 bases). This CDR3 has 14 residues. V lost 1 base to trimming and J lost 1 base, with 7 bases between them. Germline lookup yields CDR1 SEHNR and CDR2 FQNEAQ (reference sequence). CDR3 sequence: CASSLGGENTEAFF. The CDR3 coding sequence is TGTGCCAGCAGCTTAGGGGGGGAGAACACTGAAGCTTTCTTT. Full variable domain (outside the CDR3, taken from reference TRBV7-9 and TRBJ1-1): DTGVSQNPRHKITKRGQNVTFRCDPISEHNRLYWYRQTLGQGPEFLTYFQNEAQLEKSRLLSDRFSAERPKGSFSTLEIQRTEQGDSAMYLCASSLGGENTEAFFGQGTRLTVV.

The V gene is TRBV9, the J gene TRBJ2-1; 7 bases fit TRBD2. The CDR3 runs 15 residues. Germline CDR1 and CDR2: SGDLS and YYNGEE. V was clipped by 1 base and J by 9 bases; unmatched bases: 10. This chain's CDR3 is CASSVLGEGPGEQFF. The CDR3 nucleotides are TGTGCCAGCAGCGTATTGGGGGAGGGCCCTGGTGAGCAGTTCTTC.

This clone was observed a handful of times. The CDR3 bases are TGTGCCAGCAGCGTAGCTTTGAGCGGGGGGGCGGAGACCCAGTACTTC. Protein: CASSVALSGGAETQYF. V is TRBV9 and J is TRBJ2-5; 10 bases align to TRBD2. The CDR3 totals 16 residues. Germline V gene lookup returns CDR1 SGDLS and CDR2 YYNGEE. Trimming cost V 0 bases and J 5 bases; bases outside gene matches: 7.

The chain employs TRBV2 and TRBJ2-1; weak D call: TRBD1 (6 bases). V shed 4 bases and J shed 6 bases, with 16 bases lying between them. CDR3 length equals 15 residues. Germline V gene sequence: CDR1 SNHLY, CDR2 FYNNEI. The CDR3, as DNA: TGTGCCAGCAGTGGGACAGACCCCCCCAGCAATGAGCAGTTCTTC. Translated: CASSGTDPPSNEQFF. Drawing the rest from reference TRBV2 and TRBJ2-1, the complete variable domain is EPEVTQTPSHQVTQMGQEVILRCVPISNHLYFYWYRQILGQKVEFLVSFYNNEISEKSEIFDDQFSVERPDGSNFTLKIRSTKLEDSAMYFCASSGTDPPSNEQFFGPGTRLTVL.